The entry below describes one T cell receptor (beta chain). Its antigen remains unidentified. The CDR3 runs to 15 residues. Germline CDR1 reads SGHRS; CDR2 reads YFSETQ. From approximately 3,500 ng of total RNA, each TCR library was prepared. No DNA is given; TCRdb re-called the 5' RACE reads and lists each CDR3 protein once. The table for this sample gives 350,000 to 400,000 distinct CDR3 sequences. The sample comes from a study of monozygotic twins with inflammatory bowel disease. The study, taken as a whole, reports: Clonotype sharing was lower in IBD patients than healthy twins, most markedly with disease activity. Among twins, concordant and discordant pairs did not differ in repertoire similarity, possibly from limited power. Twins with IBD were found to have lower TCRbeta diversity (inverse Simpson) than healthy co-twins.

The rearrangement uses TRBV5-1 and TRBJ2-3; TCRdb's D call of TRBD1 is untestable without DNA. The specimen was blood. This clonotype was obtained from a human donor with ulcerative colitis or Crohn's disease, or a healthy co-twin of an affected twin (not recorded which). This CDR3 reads CASSLRGTSTDTQYF. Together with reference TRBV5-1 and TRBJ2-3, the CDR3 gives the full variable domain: KAGVTQTPRYLIKTRGQQVTLSCSPISGHRSVSWYQQTPGQGLQFLFEYFSETQRNKGNFPGRFSGRQFSNSRSEMNVSTLELGDSALYLCASSLRGTSTDTQYFGPGTRLTVL.